A single sample is the source of the 18 T cell receptor beta chains below, sequenced in a study of T cells in localized non-small cell lung cancer. Some clones are missing from TCRdb's copy, which holds only in-frame ones; the method was immunoSEQ multiplex PCR. Of more than 20,000 clones detected, approximately 86% appear once; the ten largest clones hold 20% to 25%. This specimen consisted of PBMCs, obtained before any cancer treatment. These receptors were collected from a man aged 35 to 70 with stage II squamous cell lung carcinoma.

The chain links TRBV6-6 to TRBJ2-5; 9 bases are shared with TRBD2. Per germline, CDR1 MNHNY and CDR2 SVGAGI (reference sequence). CDR3 length: 15 residues. After removal of 6 bases from V and 2 bases from J, the junction contained 7 bases not matched to a gene. CDR3 protein: CASSRQRGDQETQYF. As DNA, the CDR3 is TGTGCCAGCAGCCGCCAGCGGGGGGATCAAGAGACCCAGTACTTC.

The rearrangement joins TRBV5-4 to TRBJ2-7; D not resolved. CDR3 size: 14 residues. Trimming removed 2 bases at V and 7 bases at J, with 16 bases between. Germline-derived CDR1 and CDR2 are SGHNT and YYREEE (reference sequence). DNA for the CDR3: TGTGCCAGCAGCTTTAAAGGCAGATCACAAGAGCAGTACTTC. Residues: CASSFKGRSQEQYF.

The chain links TRBV5-6 to TRBJ1-2; D unclear. The germline gives CDR1 SGHDT, CDR2 YYEEEE. The ends were cut back, 5 bases at V and 4 bases at J, with 12 bases in the middle. CDR3 length equals 13 residues. This chain's CDR3 is CASSVIASYGYTF. DNA for the CDR3: TGTGCCAGCAGTGTGATTGCTTCCTATGGCTACACCTTC.

In this sample, this clone turned up once. The CDR3 loop reads CASSLASGETQYF. The CDR3 bases are TGTGCCAGCAGCTTAGCTTCAGGGGAGACCCAGTACTTC. The chain joins TRBV7-8 to TRBJ2-5; maybe TRBD1 (5 bases). This CDR3 contains 13 residues. Germline V CDR1 and CDR2: SGHVS, FQNEAQ. V was clipped by 0 bases and J by 5 bases, with 7 bases between them.

V and J are TRBV5-4 and TRBJ2-5; 9 bases fit TRBD2. CDR1 SGHNT and CDR2 YYREEE come from the germline V gene (reference sequence). V lost 0 bases and J lost 2; bases outside the gene matches: 5. The CDR3 has 16 amino acids. The CDR3 spells CASSLDQSGGQETQYF. CDR3 coding DNA: TGTGCCAGCAGCTTGGATCAGAGCGGGGGGCAAGAGACCCAGTACTTC.

The chain combines TRBV28 with TRBJ1-5; possibly TRBD1 for D (6 bases). The germline CDR1 and CDR2 sequences are MDHEN and SYDVKM. V was clipped by 3 bases and J by 3 bases, with 12 bases between them. This CDR3 spans 15 amino acids. The CDR3 DNA sequence: TGTGCCAGCAGTTTTACGGACAGCCTCAATCAGCCCCAGCATTTT. It is translated as CASSFTDSLNQPQHF. Looking up the rest from reference TRBV28 and TRBJ1-5 gives the full variable domain: DVKVTQSSRYLVKRTGEKVFLECVQDMDHENMFWYRQDPGLGLRLIYFSYDVKMKEKGDIPEGYSVSREKKERFSLILESASTNQTSMYLCASSFTDSLNQPQHFGDGTRLSIL.

This chain uses TRBV11-2 with TRBJ2-7, with D perhaps matching TRBD1 (6 bases). The CDR3 consists of 15 residues. CDR1 SGHAT and CDR2 FQNNGV come from the germline V gene. Trimming cost V 5 bases and J 4 bases, with 18 bases left between them. This CDR3 reads CASSLGQSLGYEQYF. In nucleotides, the CDR3 is TGTGCCAGCAGCCTAGGACAGTCGCTGGGGTACGAGCAGTACTTC.

This clone was counted a single time. The chain has TRBV30 and TRBJ2-7; 9 positions match TRBD2. Trimming cost V 2 bases and J 1 base; bases outside gene matches: 3. Germline assignment: CDR1 GTSNPN and CDR2 SVGIG (reference sequence). This CDR3 has 14 residues. The chain's CDR3 is CAWSRLAGSYEQYF. The CDR3 DNA sequence: TGTGCCTGGAGTCGGCTAGCGGGGTCCTACGAGCAGTACTTC.

The chain combines TRBV5-4 with TRBJ2-7; 10 nucleotides match TRBD2. From germline, CDR1 is SGHNT and CDR2 YYREEE (reference sequence). J lost 0 bases, V lost 4 bases, and 13 bases had no gene match. The CDR3 totals 18 residues. As DNA, the CDR3 is TGTGCCAGCAGCACCGGGACTAGCGCCGGCGGAAGCTCCTACGAGCAGTACTTC. It is translated as CASSTGTSAGGSSYEQYF.

The chain carries TRBV27 and TRBJ1-2; D is unclear. CDR3 length equals 15 residues. Germline CDR1 is MNHEY and CDR2 is SMNVEV (reference sequence). Trimming left V 4 bases short and J 4 bases short, with 16 bases between. The CDR3 loop reads CASSSGGVPIYGYTF. In DNA form, the CDR3 reads TGTGCCAGCAGTTCCGGCGGTGTACCTATCTATGGCTACACCTTC.

The chain is built from TRBV19 and TRBJ2-1; D is ambiguous. V was cut by 0 bases and J by 1 base, with 16 bases left in between. Germline V gene sequence: CDR1 LNHDA, CDR2 SQIVND (reference sequence). This CDR3 contains 18 residues. The CDR3 loop reads CASSIDLYGFLSYNEQFF. The DNA of the CDR3 is TGTGCCAGTAGTATAGATCTCTACGGATTTTTGTCCTACAATGAGCAGTTCTTC.

The chain is built from TRBV2 and TRBJ2-7; TRBD2 agrees at 7 bases. The CDR3 has 14 residues. Looked up from germline, CDR1 is SNHLY and CDR2 is FYNNEI. Unmatched junction bases numbered 5, after V lost 4 bases and J lost 2 bases. The CDR3 spells CASSVGGSPYEQYF. The CDR3 bases are TGTGCCAGCAGTGTGGGAGGGTCCCCCTACGAGCAGTACTTC. Using reference TRBV2 and TRBJ2-7 for the parts outside the CDR3, the full variable domain is EPEVTQTPSHQVTQMGQEVILRCVPISNHLYFYWYRQILGQKVEFLVSFYNNEISEKSEIFDDQFSVERPDGSNFTLKIRSTKLEDSAMYFCASSVGGSPYEQYFGPGTRLTVT.

The chain carries TRBV9 and TRBJ2-1; D unclear. V was cut by 1 base and J by 5 bases, with 7 bases left in between. Germline V gives CDR1 SGDLS, CDR2 YYNGEE. This CDR3 comprises 13 residues. The CDR3 nucleotides are TGTGCCAGCAGCGTATCCCCTAACAATGAGCAGTTCTTC. Translation: CASSVSPNNEQFF.

The chain uses TRBV2 and TRBJ2-1, with 8 bases that match TRBD1. Germline CDR1 reads SNHLY; CDR2 reads FYNNEI. The CDR3 totals 15 residues. V lost 8 bases to trimming and J lost 2 bases; unmatched junction nucleotides: 8. The CDR3 is CASGYDRGTYNEQFF. DNA of the CDR3: TGTGCCAGCGGCTACGACAGGGGAACCTACAATGAGCAGTTCTTC.

The chain is built from TRBV11-2 and TRBJ2-3, with D hard to call. The CDR3 extends over 14 amino acids. The V and J ends lost 5 bases and 5 bases respectively, with 14 bases between them. Germline CDR1 and CDR2: SGHAT and FQNNGV. Here the CDR3 DNA reads TGTGCCAGCAGCCTTGGGGTAGCCGGAGATACGCAGTATTTT. This translates into CASSLGVAGDTQYF.

This chain connects TRBV19 to TRBJ1-1; possible D gene TRBD1, 5 bases. Germline CDR1 and CDR2: LNHDA and SQIVND (reference sequence). This CDR3 has 14 residues. V lost 9 bases and J 3 bases, leaving 17 bases between the germline ends. CDR3 sequence (DNA): TGTGCCAGCGACCCGGGGCTGGCTTACACTGAAGCTTTCTTT. As protein: CASDPGLAYTEAFF.

The rearrangement uses TRBV28 and TRBJ1-2; D unclear. CDR1 is MDHEN and CDR2 is SYDVKM in the germline V gene. The CDR3 sequence is 11 residues long. Between the trimmed V and J ends, which lost 6 bases and 4 bases, there was a span of 6 bases. Here the CDR3 reads CASSLSYGYTF. The CDR3, as DNA: TGTGCCAGCAGCCTCAGCTATGGCTACACCTTC.

The chain employs TRBV27 and TRBJ1-2; possible D gene TRBD1, 5 bases. The germline CDR1 and CDR2 sequences are MNHEY and SMNVEV (reference sequence). Trimming took 5 bases from V and 8 from J, leaving 15 bases between them. The CDR3 length is 13 residues. The CDR3 DNA sequence: TGTGCCAGCAGTCCCCGGACATTCCGAGGCTACACCTTC. Residues: CASSPRTFRGYTF.